The rows below give T cell receptor beta chains drawn from one sample of a study of human T cells and chemical hapten exposure. One entry per CDR3 protein, called by TCRdb with MiXCR from the RACE reads. The sample lists 50,000 to 65,000 distinct CDR3 sequences, 5.5% to 7.5% occurring once. The sample here was whole blood, taken in connection with sensitization to the hapten diphenylcyclopropenone (DPC). These receptors all stem from a young woman with alopecia areata. Some clones in this sample may be carry-over from other donors' samples. Both conserved end residues are part of each CDR3. A D gene is named only where the DNA matches it firmly. A clone size is listed for some rows: how often the clone was seen (once, few, many), or a class if it is expanded.

j_gene	d_gene	abundance	v_gene	CDR3aa	CDR3nt
TRBJ1-4	TRBD1	few	TRBV18	CASSRTGQSNYATNEKLFF	TGTGCCAGCTCACGAACGGGACAGTCCAATTATGCAACTAATGAAAAACTGTTTTTT
TRBJ1-1	.	many	TRBV21-1	CASSRHRDSEAFF	TGTGCCAGCAGCCGCCACCGAGACAGCGAAGCTTTCTTT
TRBJ2-1	TRBD2	many	TRBV18	CASSPQISGGKYNEQFF	TGTGCCAGCTCACCCCAGATTAGCGGGGGAAAGTACAATGAGCAGTTCTTC
TRBJ2-5	.	many	TRBV27	CASAPGYPKETQYF	TGTGCCAGCGCCCCAGGTTATCCAAAAGAGACCCAGTACTTC
TRBJ1-6	TRBD1	many	TRBV3-1	CASSPRTLGTGHSPLHF	TGTGCCAGCAGCCCCCGGACACTCGGGACAGGGCATTCACCCCTCCACTTT
TRBJ1-4	TRBD1	few	TRBV10-2	CASRTGQLNEKLFF	TGCGCCAGCAGAACGGGACAGTTAAATGAAAAACTGTTTTTT
TRBJ1-1	.	few	TRBV7-9	CASSLQGLRTNTEAFF	TGTGCCAGCAGCTTACAGGGATTACGAACGAACACTGAAGCTTTCTTT
TRBJ2-5	TRBD1	.	TRBV5-4	CASSSQGAEETQYF	TGTGCCAGCAGCTCACAGGGGGCGGAGGAGACCCAGTACTTC
TRBJ1-4	.	few	TRBV19	CASNGAGLATNEKLFF	TGTGCCAGTAACGGCGCAGGGTTAGCAACTAATGAAAAACTGTTTTTT
TRBJ2-5	.	many	TRBV6-5	CASSLRPRGQETQYF	TGTGCCAGCAGTTTAAGGCCCCGGGGACAAGAGACCCAGTACTTC
TRBJ1-6	.	few	TRBV19	CASSIAGADSPLHF	TGTGCCAGTAGTATTGCAGGGGCGGATTCACCCCTCCACTTT
TRBJ1-1	.	many	TRBV3-1	CASSQAYGSEAFF	TGTGCCAGCAGCCAAGCTTACGGGTCTGAAGCTTTCTTT
TRBJ1-5	.	few	TRBV7-9	CASSLSDGGTSPQHF	TGTGCCAGCAGCTTATCGGACGGCGGAACGAGTCCCCAGCATTTT
TRBJ2-6	TRBD1	many	TRBV6-5	CASSRARQGGSGANVLTF	TGTGCCAGCAGTCGCGCCCGACAGGGGGGGTCTGGGGCCAACGTCCTGACTTTC
TRBJ1-2	.	many	TRBV20-1	CSARGRRDSYGYTF	TGCAGTGCTAGAGGTCGAAGGGATAGCTATGGCTACACCTTC
TRBJ2-1	.	few	TRBV3-1	CASSQSASSYNEQFF	TGTGCCAGCAGCCAGTCAGCGAGCTCCTACAATGAGCAGTTCTTC
TRBJ2-7	.	many	TRBV7-9	CASSFFPITYEQYF	TGTGCCAGCAGCTTTTTCCCAATTACTTACGAGCAGTACTTC